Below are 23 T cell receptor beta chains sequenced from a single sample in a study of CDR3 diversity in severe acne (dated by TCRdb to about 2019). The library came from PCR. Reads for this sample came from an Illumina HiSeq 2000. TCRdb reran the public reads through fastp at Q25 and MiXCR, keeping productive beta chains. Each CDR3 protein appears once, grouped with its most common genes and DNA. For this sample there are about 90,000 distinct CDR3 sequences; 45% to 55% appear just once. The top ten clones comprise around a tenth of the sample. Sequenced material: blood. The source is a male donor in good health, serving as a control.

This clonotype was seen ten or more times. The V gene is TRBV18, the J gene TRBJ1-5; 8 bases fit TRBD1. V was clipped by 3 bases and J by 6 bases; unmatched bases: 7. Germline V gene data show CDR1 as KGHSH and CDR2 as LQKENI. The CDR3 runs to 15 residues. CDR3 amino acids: CASSPSGQGGQPQHF. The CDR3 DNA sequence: TGTGCCAGCTCACCGAGCGGACAGGGAGGTCAGCCCCAGCATTTT.

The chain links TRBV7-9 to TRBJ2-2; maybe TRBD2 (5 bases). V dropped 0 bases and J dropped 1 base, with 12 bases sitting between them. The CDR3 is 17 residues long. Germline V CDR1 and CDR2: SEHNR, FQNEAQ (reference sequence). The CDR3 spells CASSLAVGAENTGELFF. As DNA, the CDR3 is TGTGCCAGCAGCTTAGCGGTGGGAGCGGAGAACACCGGGGAGCTGTTTTTT.

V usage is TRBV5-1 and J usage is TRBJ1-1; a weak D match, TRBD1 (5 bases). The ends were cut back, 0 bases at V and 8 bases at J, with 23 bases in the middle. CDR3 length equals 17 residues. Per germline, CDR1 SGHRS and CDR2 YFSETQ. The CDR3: CASSLERERAGTKEAFF. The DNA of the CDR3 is TGCGCCAGCAGCTTGGAGAGAGAGAGGGCAGGGACTAAAGAAGCTTTCTTT.

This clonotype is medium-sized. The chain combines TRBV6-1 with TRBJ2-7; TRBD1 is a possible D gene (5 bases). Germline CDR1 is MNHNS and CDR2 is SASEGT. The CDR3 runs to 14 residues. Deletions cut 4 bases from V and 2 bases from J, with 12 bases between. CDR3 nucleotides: TGTGCCAGCAGTGGTCTGACAGCCCCCTACGAGCAGTACTTC. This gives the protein CASSGLTAPYEQYF.

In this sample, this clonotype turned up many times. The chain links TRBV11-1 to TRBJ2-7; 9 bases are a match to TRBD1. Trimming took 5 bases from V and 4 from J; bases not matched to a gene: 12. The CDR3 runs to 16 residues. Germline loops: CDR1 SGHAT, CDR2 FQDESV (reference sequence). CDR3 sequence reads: CASSPRGTGFLYEQYF. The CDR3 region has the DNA TGTGCCAGCAGCCCCCGAGGGACAGGGTTTTTGTACGAGCAGTACTTC.

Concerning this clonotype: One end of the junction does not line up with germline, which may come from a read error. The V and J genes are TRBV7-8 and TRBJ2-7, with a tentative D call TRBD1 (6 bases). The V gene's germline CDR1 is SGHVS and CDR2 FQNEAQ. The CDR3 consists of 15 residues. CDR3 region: CASRGIGTQTYEQYF. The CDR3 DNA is TGCGCCAGCAGAGGGATCGGGACACAAACCTACGAGCAGTACTTC. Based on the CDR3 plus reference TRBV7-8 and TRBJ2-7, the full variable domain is GAGVSQSPRYKVAKRGQDVALRCDPISGHVSLFWYQQALGQGPEFLTYFQNEAQLDKSGLPSDRFFAERPEGSVSTLKIQRTQQEDSAVYLCASRGIGTQTYEQYFGPGTRLTVT.

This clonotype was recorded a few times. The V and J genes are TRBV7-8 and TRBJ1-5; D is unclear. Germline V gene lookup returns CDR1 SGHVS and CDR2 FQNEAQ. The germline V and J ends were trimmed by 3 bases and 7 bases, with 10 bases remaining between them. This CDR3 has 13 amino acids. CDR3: CASSFWVNQPQHF. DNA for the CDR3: TGTGCCAGCAGCTTTTGGGTGAACCAGCCCCAGCATTTT.

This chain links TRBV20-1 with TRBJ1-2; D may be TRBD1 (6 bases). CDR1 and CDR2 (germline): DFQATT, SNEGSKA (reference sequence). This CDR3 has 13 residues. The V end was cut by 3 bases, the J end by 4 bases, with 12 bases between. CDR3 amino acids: CSASPGDPYGYTF. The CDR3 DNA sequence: TGCAGTGCTAGCCCAGGGGACCCCTATGGCTACACCTTC.

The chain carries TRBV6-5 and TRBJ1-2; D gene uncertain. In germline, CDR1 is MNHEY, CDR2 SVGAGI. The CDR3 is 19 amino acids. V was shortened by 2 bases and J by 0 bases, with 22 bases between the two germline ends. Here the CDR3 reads CASSYAGSTDTPPNYGYTF. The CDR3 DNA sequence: TGTGCCAGCAGTTACGCTGGGAGCACAGATACGCCTCCTAACTATGGCTACACCTTC.

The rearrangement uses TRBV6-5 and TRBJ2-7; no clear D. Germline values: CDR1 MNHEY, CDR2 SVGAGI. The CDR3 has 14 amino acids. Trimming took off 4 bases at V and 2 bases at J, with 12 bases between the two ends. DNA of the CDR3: TGTGCCAGCAGTTTAGACCCAGGAGCCTACGAGCAGTACTTC. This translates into CASSLDPGAYEQYF.

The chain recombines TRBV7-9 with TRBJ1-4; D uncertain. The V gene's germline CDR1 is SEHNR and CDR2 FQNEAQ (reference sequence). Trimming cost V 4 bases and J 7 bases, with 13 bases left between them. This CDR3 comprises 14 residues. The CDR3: CASSSADGSEKLFF. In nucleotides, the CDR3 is TGTGCCAGCAGCTCAGCGGACGGAAGTGAAAAACTGTTTTTT.

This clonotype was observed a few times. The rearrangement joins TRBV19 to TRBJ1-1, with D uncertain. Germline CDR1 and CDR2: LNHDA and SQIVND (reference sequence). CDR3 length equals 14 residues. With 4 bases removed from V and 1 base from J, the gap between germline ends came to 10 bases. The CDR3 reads CASSTQGRNTEAFF. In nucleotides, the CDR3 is TGTGCCAGTAGTACTCAAGGTCGGAACACTGAAGCTTTCTTT.

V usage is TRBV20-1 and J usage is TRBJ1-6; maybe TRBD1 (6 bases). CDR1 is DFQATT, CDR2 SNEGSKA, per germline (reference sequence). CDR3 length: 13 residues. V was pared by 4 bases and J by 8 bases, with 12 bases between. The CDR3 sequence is CSATGTSDSPLHF. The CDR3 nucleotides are TGCAGTGCTACCGGGACAAGTGATTCACCCCTCCACTTT.

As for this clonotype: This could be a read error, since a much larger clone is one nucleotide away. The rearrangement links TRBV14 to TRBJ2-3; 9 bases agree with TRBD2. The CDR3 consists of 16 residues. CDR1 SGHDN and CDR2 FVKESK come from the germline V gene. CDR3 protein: CASGQGPSGDTDTQYF. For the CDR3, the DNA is TGTGCCAGCGGCCAAGGCCCTAGCGGGGACACAGATACGCAGTATTTT.

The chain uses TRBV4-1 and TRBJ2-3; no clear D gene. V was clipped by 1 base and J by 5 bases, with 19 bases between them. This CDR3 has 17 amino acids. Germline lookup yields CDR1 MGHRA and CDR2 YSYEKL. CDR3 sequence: CASSQVWVGESLDTQYF. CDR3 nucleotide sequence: TGCGCCAGCAGCCAAGTATGGGTAGGAGAGTCTCTAGATACGCAGTATTTT.

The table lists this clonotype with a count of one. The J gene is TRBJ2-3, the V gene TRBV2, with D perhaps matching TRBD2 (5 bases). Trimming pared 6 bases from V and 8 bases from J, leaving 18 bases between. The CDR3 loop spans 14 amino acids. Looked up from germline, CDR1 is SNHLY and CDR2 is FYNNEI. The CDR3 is CASRDGGPASTQYF. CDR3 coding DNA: TGTGCCAGCAGAGACGGCGGGCCGGCGAGTACGCAGTATTTT. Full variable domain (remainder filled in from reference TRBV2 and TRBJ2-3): EPEVTQTPSHQVTQMGQEVILRCVPISNHLYFYWYRQILGQKVEFLVSFYNNEISEKSEIFDDQFSVERPDGSNFTLKIRSTKLEDSAMYFCASRDGGPASTQYFGPGTRLTVL.

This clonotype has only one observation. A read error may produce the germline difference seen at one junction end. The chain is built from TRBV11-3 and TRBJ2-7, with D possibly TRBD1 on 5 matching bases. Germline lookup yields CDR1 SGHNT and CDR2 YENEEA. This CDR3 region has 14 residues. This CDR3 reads CASSLGQDAYELYF. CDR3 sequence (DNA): TGTGCCAGCAGCTTGGGGCAGGACGCCTACGAGCTGTACTTC.

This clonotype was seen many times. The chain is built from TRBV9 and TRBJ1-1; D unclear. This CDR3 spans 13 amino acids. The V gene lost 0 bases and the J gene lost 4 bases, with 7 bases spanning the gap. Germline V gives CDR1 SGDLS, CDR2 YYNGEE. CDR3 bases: TGTGCCAGCAGCGTAGACGGACGCACTGAAGCTTTCTTT. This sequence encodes CASSVDGRTEAFF. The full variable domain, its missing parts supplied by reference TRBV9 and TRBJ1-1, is DSGVTQTPKHLITATGQRVTLRCSPRSGDLSVYWYQQSLDQGLQFLIQYYNGEERAKGNILERFSAQQFPDLHSELNLSSLELGDSALYFCASSVDGRTEAFFGQGTRLTVV.

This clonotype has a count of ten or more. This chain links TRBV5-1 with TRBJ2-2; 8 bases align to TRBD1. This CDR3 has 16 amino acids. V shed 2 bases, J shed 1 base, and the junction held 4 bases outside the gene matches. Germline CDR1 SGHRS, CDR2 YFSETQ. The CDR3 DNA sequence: TGCGCCAGCAGCTTCCCCGGACAGGGGAACACCGGGGAGCTGTTTTTT. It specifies CASSFPGQGNTGELFF. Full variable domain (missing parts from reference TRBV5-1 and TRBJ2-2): KAGVTQTPRYLIKTRGQQVTLSCSPISGHRSVSWYQQTPGQGLQFLFEYFSETQRNKGNFPGRFSGRQFSNSRSEMNVSTLELGDSALYLCASSFPGQGNTGELFFGEGSRLTVL.

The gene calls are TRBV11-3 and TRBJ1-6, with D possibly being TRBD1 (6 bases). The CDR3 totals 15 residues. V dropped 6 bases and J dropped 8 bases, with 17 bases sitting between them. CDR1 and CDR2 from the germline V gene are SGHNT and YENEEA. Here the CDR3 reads CASRPTAEGDSPLHF. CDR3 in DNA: TGTGCCAGCAGACCGACAGCGGAGGGGGATTCACCCCTCCACTTT.

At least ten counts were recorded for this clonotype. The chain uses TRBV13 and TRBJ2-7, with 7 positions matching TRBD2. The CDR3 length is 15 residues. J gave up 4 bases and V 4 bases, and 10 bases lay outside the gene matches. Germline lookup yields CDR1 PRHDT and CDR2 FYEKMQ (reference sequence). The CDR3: CASSSAPGGRYEQYF. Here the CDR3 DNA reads TGTGCCAGCAGCTCAGCCCCGGGGGGAAGATACGAGCAGTACTTC.

For the CDR3, the DNA is TGTGCCAGCGGAGCGGGACAGACTAGCAGCTCTGGAAACACCATATATTTT. Its protein is CASGAGQTSSSGNTIYF. The chain employs TRBV13 and TRBJ1-3; 7 nucleotides line up with TRBD1. Germline-derived CDR1 and CDR2 are PRHDT and FYEKMQ (reference sequence). CDR3 size: 17 residues. V was clipped by 8 bases and J by 0 bases; unmatched bases: 13.

CDR3 amino acids: CASSWTGNEQFF. The CDR3 DNA reads as TGTGCCAGCAGCTGGACAGGGAATGAGCAGTTCTTC. The chain has TRBV7-3 and TRBJ2-1, with 8 bases fitting TRBD1. V dropped 4 bases and J dropped 7; count of bases not matched to a gene: 0. The germline V gene encodes CDR1 SGHTA and CDR2 FQGTGA. The CDR3 covers 12 residues. Filled out from reference TRBV7-3 and TRBJ2-1, the complete variable domain reads GAGVSQTPSNKVTEKGKYVELRCDPISGHTALYWYRQSLGQGPEFLIYFQGTGAADDSGLPNDRFFAVRPEGSVSTLKIQRTERGDSAVYLCASSWTGNEQFFGPGTRLTVL.